The clone carrying this T cell receptor (beta chain) was counted between two and nine times. The antigen is undetermined. CDR1 and CDR2 from the germline V gene are SGHDN and FVKESK. The length of the CDR3 is 18 residues. The V gene end was trimmed by 5 bases and the J gene end by 3 bases; junction bases not matched to a gene: 9. It was 5'RACE with constant-segment primers that produced the TCR alpha and TCR beta cDNA libraries, which carried sample barcodes and UMIs. Using its own MiXCR run on the 5' RACE reads, TCRdb lists one record per CDR3 protein. Here the sample spans about 200,000 distinct CDR3 sequences, approximately 16% being singletons. This sample is part of a study of T-cell memory formation after mild COVID-19. Study-wide background: TCR clusters were largely donor specific.

General study points: In second-wave clones peaking day 37, SARS-CoV-2 specificity remained unconfirmed.

Sequencing was done on a sample of PBMCs or a T cell subset sorted from them (not recorded which). The gene calls are TRBV14 and TRBJ2-1, with 14 nucleotides matching TRBD2. This clonotype originated in an adult woman who had mild COVID-19 (a few samples of this study predate the infection). Cell type and time point are not known. CDR3 sequence reads: CASSTRRTSGRYYNEQFF. CDR3 in DNA: TGTGCCAGCAGCACACGTCGGACTAGCGGGAGGTACTACAATGAGCAGTTCTTC.